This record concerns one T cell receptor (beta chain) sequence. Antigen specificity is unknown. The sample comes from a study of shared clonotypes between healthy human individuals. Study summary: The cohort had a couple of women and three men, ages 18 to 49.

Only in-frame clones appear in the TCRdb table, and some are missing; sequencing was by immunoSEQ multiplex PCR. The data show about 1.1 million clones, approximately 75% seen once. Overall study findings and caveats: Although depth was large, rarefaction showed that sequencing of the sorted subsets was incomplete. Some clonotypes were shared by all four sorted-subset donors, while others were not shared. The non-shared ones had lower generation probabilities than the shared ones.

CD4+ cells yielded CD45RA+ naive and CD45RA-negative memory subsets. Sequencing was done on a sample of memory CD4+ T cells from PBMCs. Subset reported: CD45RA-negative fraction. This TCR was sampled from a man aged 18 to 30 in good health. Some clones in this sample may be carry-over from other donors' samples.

CDR3 coding DNA: TGTGCCAGCAGTTACCGGCAGGGTCCCTACGAGCAGTACTTC. It codes for CASSYRQGPYEQYF. The V and J genes are TRBV6-5 and TRBJ2-7; tentatively, D is TRBD1 (5 bases). CDR1 is MNHEY, CDR2 SVGAGI, per germline. There are 14 residues in the CDR3. The V end was cut by 2 bases, the J end by 2 bases, with 10 bases between.